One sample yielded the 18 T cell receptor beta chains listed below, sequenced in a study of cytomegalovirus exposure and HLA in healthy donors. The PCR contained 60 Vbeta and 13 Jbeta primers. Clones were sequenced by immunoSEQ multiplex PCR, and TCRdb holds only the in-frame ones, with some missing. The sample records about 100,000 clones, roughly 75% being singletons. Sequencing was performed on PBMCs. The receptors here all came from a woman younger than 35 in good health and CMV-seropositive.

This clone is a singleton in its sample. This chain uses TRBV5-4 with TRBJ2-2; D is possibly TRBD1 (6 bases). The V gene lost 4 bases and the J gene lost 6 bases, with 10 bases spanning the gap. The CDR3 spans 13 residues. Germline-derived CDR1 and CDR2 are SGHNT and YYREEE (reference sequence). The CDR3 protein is CASSRDRSGELFF. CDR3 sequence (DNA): TGTGCCAGCAGCCGAGACAGGTCCGGGGAGCTGTTTTTT. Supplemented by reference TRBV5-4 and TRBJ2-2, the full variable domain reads ETGVTQSPTHLIKTRGQQVTLRCSSQSGHNTVSWYQQALGQGPQFIFQYYREEENGRGNFPPRFSGLQFPNYSSELNVNALELDDSALYLCASSRDRSGELFFGEGSRLTVL.

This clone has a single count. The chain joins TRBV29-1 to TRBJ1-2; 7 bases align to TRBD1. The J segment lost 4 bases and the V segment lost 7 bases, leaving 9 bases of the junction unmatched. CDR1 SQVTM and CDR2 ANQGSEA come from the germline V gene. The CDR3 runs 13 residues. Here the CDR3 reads CSADRQGVYGYTF. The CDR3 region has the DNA TGCAGCGCCGACAGACAGGGTGTCTATGGCTACACCTTC.

This CDR3 reads CASSNGLAGAEQYF. DNA of the CDR3: TGTGCCAGCAGTAACGGACTAGCGGGAGCCGAGCAGTACTTC. This chain uses TRBV6-5 with TRBJ2-7, with TRBD2 matching over 13 bases. Trimming cost V 5 bases and J 6 bases; bases outside gene matches: 4. The CDR3 is 14 residues long. The germline gives CDR1 MNHEY, CDR2 SVGAGI.

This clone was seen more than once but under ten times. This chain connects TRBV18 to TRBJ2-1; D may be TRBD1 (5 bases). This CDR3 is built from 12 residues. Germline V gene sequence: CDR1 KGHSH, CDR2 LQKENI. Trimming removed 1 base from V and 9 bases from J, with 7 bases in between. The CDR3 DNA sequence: TGTGCCAGCTCACCACAGGGGCCTGAGCAGTTCTTC. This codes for CASSPQGPEQFF.

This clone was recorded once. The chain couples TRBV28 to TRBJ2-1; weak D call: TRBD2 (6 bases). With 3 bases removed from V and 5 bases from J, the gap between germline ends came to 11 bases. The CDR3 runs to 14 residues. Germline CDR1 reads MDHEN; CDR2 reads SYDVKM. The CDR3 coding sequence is TGTGCCAGCAGTTTGTGGCGGGGACACAATGAGCAGTTCTTC. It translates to CASSLWRGHNEQFF.

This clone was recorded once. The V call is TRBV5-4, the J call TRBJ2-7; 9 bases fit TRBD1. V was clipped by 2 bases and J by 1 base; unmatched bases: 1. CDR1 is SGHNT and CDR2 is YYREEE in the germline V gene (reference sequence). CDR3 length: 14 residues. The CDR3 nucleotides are TGTGCCAGCAGCTTTGGGACAGGGTCCTACGAGCAGTACTTC. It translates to CASSFGTGSYEQYF. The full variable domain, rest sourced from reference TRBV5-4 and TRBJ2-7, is ETGVTQSPTHLIKTRGQQVTLRCSSQSGHNTVSWYQQALGQGPQFIFQYYREEENGRGNFPPRFSGLQFPNYSSELNVNALELDDSALYLCASSFGTGSYEQYFGPGTRLTVT.

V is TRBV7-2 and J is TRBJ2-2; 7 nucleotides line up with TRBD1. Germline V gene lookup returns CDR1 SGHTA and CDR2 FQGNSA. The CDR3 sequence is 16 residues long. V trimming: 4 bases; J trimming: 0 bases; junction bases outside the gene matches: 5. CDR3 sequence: CASSSTGTANTGELFF. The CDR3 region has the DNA TGTGCCAGCAGCTCTACCGGGACAGCGAACACCGGGGAGCTGTTTTTT.

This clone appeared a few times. The CDR3 DNA sequence: TGTGCCAGCTTCGACTGGGGGGGAGCCTACAATGAGCAGTTCTTC. This gives the protein CASFDWGGAYNEQFF. V gene TRBV2 combines with J gene TRBJ2-1; 7 positions match TRBD2. In germline, CDR1 is SNHLY, CDR2 FYNNEI. CDR3 length: 15 residues. With V trimmed by 8 bases and J by 2 bases, 9 bases remained unmatched.

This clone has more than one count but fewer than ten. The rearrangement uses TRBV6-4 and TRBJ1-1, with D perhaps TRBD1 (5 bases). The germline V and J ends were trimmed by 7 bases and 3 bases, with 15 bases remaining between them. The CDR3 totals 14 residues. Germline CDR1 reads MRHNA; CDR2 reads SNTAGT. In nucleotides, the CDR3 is TGTGCCAGCACCCCGACAGATGAGGACACTGAAGCTTTCTTT. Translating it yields CASTPTDEDTEAFF.

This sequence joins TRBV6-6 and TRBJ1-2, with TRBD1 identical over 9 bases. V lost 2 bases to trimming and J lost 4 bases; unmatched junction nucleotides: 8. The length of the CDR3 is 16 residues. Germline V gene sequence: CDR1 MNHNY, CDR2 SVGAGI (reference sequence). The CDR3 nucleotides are TGTGCCAGCAGTTACGCAACAGGGGGCGCGAGCTATGGCTACACCTTC. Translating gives CASSYATGGASYGYTF.

The CDR3 coding sequence is TGTGCCAGCAGTGGACTAGCGGGAGATTTAGGGACCCAGTACTTC. It yields the protein CASSGLAGDLGTQYF. The rearrangement joins TRBV6-1 to TRBJ2-5, with 12 nucleotides matching TRBD2. V shed 4 bases, J shed 7 bases, and the junction held 7 bases outside the gene matches. Germline lookup yields CDR1 MNHNS and CDR2 SASEGT. CDR3 length: 15 residues.

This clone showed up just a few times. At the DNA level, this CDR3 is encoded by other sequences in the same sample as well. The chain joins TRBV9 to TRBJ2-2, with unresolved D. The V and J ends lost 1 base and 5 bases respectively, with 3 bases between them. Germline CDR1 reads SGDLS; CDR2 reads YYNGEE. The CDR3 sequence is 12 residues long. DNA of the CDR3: TGTGCCAGCAGCGTACGGACCGGGGAGCTGTTTTTT. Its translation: CASSVRTGELFF.

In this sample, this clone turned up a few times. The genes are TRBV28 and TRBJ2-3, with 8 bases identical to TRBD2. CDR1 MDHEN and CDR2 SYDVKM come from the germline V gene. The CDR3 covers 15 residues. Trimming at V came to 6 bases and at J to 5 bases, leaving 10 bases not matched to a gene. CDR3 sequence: CASRSFGGGEDTQYF. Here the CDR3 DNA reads TGTGCCAGCAGGTCCTTCGGGGGGGGCGAAGATACGCAGTATTTT.

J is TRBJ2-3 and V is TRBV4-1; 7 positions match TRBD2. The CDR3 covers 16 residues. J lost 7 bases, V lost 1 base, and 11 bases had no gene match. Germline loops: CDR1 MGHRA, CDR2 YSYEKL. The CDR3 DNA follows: TGCGCCAGCAGCCAAGCGGGAGGCCCGACGCTTAATACGCAGTATTTT. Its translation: CASSQAGGPTLNTQYF.

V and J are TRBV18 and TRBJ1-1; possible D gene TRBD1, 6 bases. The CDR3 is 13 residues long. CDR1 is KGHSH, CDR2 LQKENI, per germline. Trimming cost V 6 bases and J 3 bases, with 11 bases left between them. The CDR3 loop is CASSSQGYTEAFF. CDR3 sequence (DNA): TGTGCCAGCTCGTCACAGGGTTACACTGAAGCTTTCTTT.

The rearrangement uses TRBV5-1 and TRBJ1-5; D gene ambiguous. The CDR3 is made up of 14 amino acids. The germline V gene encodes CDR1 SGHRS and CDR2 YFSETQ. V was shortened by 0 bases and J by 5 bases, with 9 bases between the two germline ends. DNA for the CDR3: TGCGCCAGCAGCTTGGGTGGGCTTGATCAGCCCCAGCATTTT. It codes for CASSLGGLDQPQHF.

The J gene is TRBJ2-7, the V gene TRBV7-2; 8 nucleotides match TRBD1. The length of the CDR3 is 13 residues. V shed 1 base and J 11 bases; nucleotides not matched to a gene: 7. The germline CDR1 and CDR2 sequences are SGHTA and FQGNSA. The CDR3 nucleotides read TGTGCCAGCAGCTTAGTTGGCGGACAGGGAGAGTACTTC. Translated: CASSLVGGQGEYF.

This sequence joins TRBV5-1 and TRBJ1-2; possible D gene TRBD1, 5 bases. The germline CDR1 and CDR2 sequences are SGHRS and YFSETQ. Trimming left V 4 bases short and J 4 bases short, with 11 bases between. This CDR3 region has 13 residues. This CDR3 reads CASSPLGGYGYTF. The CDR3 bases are TGCGCCAGCAGCCCCTTGGGGGGCTATGGCTACACCTTC.